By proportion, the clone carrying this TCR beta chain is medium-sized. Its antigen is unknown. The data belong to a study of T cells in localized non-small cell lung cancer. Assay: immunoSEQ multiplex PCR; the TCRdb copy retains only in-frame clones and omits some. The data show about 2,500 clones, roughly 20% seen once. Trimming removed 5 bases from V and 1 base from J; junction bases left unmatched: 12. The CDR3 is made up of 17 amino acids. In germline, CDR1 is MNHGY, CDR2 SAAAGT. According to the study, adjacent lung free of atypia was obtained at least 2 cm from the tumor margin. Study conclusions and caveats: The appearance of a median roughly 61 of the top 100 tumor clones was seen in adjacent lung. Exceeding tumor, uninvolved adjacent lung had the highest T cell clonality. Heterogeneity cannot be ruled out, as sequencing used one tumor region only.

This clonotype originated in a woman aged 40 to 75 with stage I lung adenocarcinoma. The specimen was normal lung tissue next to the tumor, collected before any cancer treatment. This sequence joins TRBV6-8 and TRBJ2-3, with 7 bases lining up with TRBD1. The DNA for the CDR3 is TGTGCCAGCAGTAACACCGGACAGGTTGGGCGCACAGATACGCAGTATTTT. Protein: CASSNTGQVGRTDTQYF.